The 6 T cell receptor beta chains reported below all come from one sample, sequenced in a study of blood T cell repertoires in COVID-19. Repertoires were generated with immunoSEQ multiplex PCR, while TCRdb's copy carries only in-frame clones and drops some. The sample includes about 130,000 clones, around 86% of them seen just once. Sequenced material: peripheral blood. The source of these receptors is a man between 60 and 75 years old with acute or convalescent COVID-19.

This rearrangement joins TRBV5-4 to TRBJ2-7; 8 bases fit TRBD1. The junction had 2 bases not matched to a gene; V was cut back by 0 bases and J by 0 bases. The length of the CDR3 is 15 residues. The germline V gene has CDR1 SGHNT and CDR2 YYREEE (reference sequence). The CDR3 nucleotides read TGTGCCAGCAGCTTGGGGGACAGGAGCTCCTACGAGCAGTACTTC. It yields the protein CASSLGDRSSYEQYF.

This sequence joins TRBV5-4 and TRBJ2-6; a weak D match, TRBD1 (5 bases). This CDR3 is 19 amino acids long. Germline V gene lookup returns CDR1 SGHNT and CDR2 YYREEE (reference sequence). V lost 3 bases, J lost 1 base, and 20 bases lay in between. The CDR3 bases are TGTGCCAGCAGCTCCAAGAGACAGCTATCCCTTTCTGGGGCCAACGTCCTGACTTTC. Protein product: CASSSKRQLSLSGANVLTF.

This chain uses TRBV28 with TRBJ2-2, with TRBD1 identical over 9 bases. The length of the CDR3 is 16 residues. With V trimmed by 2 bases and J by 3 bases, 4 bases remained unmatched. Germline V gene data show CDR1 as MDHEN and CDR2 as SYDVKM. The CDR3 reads CASSLGDRVHTGELFF. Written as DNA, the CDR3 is TGTGCCAGCAGTTTAGGGGACAGGGTTCACACCGGGGAGCTGTTTTTT.

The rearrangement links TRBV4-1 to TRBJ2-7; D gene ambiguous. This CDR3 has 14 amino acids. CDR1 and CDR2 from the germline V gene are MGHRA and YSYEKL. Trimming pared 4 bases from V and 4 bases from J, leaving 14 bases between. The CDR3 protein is CASSRVTGEYEQYF. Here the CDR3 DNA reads TGCGCCAGCAGCCGTGTGACGGGTGAATACGAGCAGTACTTC.

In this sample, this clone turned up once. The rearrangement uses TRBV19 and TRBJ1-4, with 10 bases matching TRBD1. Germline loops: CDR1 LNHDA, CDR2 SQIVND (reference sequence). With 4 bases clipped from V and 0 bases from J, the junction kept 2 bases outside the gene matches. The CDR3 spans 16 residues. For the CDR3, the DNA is TGTGCCAGTAGTAAAGGGACAGGGGCAACTAATGAAAAACTGTTTTTT. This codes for CASSKGTGATNEKLFF.

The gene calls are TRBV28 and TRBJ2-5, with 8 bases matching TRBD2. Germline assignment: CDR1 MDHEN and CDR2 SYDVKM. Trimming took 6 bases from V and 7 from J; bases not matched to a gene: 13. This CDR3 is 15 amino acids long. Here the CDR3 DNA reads TGTGCCAGCAGCACCGGGGGGGGAAGGTTTGTGACCCAGTACTTC. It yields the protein CASSTGGGRFVTQYF.